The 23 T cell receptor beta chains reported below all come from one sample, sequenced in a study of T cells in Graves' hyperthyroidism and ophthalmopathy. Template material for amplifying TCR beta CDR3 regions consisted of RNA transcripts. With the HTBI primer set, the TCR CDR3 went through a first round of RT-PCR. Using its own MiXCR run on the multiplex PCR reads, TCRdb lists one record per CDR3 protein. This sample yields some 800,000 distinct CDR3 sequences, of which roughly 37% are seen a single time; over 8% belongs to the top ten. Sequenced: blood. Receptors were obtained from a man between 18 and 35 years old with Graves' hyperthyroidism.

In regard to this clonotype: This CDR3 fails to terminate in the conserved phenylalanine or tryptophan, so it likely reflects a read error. This chain's CDR3 is CASSLSSGGRETQYL. In nucleotides, the CDR3 is TGTGCCAGCAGCTTAAGTTCGGGGGGGCGAGAGACCCAGTACTTA. The chain carries TRBV7-3 and TRBJ2-5; 8 nucleotides agree with TRBD2. Germline CDR1 SGHTA, CDR2 FQGTGA. V lost 1 base to trimming and J lost 4 bases; unmatched junction nucleotides: 5. The CDR3 extends over 15 amino acids.

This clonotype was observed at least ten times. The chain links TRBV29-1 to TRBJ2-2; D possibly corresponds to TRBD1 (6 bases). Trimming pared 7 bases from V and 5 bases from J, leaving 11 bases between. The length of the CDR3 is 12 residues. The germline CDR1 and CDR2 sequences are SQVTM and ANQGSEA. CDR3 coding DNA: TGCAGCGCCCTCAGGGGAACCGGGGAGCTGTTTTTT. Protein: CSALRGTGELFF.

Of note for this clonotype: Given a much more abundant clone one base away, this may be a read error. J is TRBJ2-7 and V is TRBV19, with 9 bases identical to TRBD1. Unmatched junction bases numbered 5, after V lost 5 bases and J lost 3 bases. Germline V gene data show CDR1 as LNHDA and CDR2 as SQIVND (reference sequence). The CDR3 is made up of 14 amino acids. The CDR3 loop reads CASSRQGDVYEQYF. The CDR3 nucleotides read TGTGCCAGTAGTCGACAGGGGGATGTCTACGAGCAGTACTTC.

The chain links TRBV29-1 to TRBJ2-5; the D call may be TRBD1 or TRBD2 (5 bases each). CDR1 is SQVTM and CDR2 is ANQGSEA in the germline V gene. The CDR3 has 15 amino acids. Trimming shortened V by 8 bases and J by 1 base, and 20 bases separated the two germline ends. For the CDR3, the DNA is TGCAGCAGTTACTCGGGGCAGGGCTTCCAAGAGACCCAGTACTTC. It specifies CSSYSGQGFQETQYF.

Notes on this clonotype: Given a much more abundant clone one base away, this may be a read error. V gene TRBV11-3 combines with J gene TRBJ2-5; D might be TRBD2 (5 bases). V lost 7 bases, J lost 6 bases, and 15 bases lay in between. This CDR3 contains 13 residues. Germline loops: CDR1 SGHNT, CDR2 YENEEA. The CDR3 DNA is TGTGCCAGCACCTCCCGCTCGGGGAAGACCCAGTACTTC. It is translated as CASTSRSGKTQYF.

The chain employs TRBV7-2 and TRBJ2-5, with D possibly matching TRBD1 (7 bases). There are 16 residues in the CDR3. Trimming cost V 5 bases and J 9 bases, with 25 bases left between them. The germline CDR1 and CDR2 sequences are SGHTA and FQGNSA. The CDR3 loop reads CASSPRGGGSHQPQYF. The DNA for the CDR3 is TGTGCCAGCAGCCCCCGCGGAGGGGGCTCCCATCAGCCCCAGTACTTC.

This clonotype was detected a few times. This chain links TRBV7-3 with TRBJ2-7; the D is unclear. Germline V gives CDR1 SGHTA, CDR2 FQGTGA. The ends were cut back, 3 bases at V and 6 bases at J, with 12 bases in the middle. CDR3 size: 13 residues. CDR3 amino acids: CASSFRYGSEQYF. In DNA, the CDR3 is TGTGCCAGCAGCTTTAGGTATGGATCCGAGCAGTACTTC.

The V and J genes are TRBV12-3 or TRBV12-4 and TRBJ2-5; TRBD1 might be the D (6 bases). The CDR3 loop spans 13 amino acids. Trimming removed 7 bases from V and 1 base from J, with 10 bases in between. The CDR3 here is CASTSRGQETQYF. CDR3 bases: TGTGCCAGCACCTCCAGGGGCCAAGAGACCCAGTACTTC.

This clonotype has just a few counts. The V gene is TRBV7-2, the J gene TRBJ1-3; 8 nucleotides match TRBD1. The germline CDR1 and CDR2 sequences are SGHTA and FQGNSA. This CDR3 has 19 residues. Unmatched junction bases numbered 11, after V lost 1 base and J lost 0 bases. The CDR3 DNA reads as TGTGCCAGCAGCTTAGTCGGTGGACAGGGCTTTCTCTCTGGAAACACCATATATTTT. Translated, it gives CASSLVGGQGFLSGNTIYF. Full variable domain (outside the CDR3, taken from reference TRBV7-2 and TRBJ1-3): GAGVSQSPSNKVTEKGKDVELRCDPISGHTALYWYRQSLGQGLEFLIYFQGNSAPDKSGLPSDRFSAERTGGSVSTLTIQRTQQEDSAVYLCASSLVGGQGFLSGNTIYFGEGSWLTVV.

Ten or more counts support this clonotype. CDR3 in DNA: TGCGCCAGCAGCGCCAACGACGAGCAGTACTTC. Amino acids: CASSANDEQYF. The chain carries TRBV5-1 and TRBJ2-7; no clear D. Germline V gene lookup returns CDR1 SGHRS and CDR2 YFSETQ. This CDR3 is built from 11 residues. Trimming shortened V by 4 bases and J by 5 bases, and 7 bases separated the two germline ends.

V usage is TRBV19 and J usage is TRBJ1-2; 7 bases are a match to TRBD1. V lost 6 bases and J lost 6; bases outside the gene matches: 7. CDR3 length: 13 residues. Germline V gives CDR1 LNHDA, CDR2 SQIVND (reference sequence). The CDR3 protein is CASREGGGDGYTF. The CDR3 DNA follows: TGTGCCAGTAGAGAAGGAGGGGGCGATGGCTACACCTTC.

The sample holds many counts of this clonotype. The CDR3 protein is CASSIQNTEQYF. CDR3 nucleotide sequence: TGTGCCAGCAGCATCCAAAACACGGAGCAGTACTTC. The chain carries TRBV5-6 and TRBJ2-7, with D uncertain. The CDR3 is made up of 12 amino acids. The V end was cut by 4 bases, the J end by 7 bases, with 12 bases between. Germline lookup yields CDR1 SGHDT and CDR2 YYEEEE.

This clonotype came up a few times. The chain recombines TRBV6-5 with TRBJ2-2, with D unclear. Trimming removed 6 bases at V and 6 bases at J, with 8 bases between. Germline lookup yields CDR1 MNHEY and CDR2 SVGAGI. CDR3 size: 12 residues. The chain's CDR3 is CASRTHAGELFF. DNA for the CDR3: TGTGCCAGCAGAACACACGCCGGGGAGCTGTTTTTT.

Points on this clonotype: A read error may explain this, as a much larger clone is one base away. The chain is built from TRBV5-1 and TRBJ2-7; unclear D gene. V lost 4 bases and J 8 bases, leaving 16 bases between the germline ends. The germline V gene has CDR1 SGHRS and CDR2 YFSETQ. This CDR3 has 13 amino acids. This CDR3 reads CASSQTVTYKQYF. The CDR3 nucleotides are TGCGCCAGCAGCCAAACGGTGACTTACAAGCAGTACTTC. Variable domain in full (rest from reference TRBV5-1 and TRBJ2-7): KAGVTQTPRYLIKTRGQQVTLSCSPISGHRSVSWYQQTPGQGLQFLFEYFSETQRNKGNFPGRFSGRQFSNSRSEMNVSTLELGDSALYLCASSQTVTYKQYFGPGTRLTVT.

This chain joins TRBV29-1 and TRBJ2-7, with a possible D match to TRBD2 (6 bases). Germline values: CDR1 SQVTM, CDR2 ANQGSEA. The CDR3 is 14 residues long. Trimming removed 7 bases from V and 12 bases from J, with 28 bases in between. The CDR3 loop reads CSASSGSRVSGLYF. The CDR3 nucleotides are TGCAGCGCCAGCAGTGGATCCCGGGTTAGCGGTCTGTACTTC.

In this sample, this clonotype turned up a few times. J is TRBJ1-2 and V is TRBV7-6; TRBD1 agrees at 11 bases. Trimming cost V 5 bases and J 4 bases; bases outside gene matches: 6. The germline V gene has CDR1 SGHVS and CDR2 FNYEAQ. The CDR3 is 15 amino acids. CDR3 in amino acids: CASSPGQGGVYGYTF. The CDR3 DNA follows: TGTGCCAGCAGCCCGGGACAGGGGGGAGTCTATGGCTACACCTTC.

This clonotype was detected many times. The CDR3 here is CATSSSGQGVKLGYTF. For the CDR3, the DNA is TGTGCCACCAGCAGTTCAGGACAGGGGGTTAAACTTGGCTACACCTTC. This chain links TRBV15 with TRBJ1-2; 10 bases agree with TRBD1. Germline V gene sequence: CDR1 LNHNV, CDR2 YYDKDF (reference sequence). J was trimmed by 7 bases and V by 3 bases; bases with no gene match: 11. The CDR3 is 16 amino acids. Based on the CDR3 plus reference TRBV15 and TRBJ1-2, the full variable domain is DAMVIQNPRYQVTQFGKPVTLSCSQTLNHNVMYWYQQKSSQAPKLLFHYYDKDFNNEADTPDNFQSRRPNTSFCFLDIRSPGLGDTAMYLCATSSSGQGVKLGYTFGSGTRLTVV.

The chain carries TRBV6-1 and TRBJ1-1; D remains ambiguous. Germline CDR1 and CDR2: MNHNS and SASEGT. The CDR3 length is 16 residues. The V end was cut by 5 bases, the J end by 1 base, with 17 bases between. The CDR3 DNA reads TGTGCCAGCAGTCTCCCCCGGGGTACTGCGAACACTGAAGCTTTCTTT. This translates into CASSLPRGTANTEAFF.

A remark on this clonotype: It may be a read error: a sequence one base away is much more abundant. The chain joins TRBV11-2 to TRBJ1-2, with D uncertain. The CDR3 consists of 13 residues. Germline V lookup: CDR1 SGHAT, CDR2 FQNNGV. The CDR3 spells CASSSPSGVGCTF. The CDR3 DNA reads TGTGCCAGCAGCTCCCCATCCGGGGTTGGCTGCACCTTC.

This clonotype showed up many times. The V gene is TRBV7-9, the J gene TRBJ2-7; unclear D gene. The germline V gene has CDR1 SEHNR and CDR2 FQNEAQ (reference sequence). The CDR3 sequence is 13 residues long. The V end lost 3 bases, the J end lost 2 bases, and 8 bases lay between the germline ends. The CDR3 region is CASSFSQTYEQYF. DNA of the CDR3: TGTGCCAGCAGCTTTTCGCAGACCTACGAGCAGTACTTC.

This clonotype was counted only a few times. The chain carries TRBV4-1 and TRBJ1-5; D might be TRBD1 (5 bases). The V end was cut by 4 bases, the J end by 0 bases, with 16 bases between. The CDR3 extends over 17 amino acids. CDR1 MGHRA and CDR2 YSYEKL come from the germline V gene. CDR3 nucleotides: TGCGCCAGCAGCCGCGCTTCAGGGTCTTATAGCAATCAGCCCCAGCATTTT. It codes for CASSRASGSYSNQPQHF.

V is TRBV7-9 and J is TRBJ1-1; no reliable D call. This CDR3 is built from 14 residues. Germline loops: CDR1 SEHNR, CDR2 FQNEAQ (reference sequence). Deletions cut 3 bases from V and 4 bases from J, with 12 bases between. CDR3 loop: CASSFWSGATEAFF. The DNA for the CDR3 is TGTGCCAGCAGCTTCTGGTCGGGAGCCACTGAAGCTTTCTTT.

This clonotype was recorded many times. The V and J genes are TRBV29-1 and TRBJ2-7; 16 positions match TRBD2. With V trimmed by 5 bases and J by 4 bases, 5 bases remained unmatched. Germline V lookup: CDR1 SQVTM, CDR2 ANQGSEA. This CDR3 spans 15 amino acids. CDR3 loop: CSVSGTSGRAYEQYF. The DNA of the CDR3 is TGCAGCGTTAGCGGGACTAGCGGGAGGGCATACGAGCAGTACTTC.